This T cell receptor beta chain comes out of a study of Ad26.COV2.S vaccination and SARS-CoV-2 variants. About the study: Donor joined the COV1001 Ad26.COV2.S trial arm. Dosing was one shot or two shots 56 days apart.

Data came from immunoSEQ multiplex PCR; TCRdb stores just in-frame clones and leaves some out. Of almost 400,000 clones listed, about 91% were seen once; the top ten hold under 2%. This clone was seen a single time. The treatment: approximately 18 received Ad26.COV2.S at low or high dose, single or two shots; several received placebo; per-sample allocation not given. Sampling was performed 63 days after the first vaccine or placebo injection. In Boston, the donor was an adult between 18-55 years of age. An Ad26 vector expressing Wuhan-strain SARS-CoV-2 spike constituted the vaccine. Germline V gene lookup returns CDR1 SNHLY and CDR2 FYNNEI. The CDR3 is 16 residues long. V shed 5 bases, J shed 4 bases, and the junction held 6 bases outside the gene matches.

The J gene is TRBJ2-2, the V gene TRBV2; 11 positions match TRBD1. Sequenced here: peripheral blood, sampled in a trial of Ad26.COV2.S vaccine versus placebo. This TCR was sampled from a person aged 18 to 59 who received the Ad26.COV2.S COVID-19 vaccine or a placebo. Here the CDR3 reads CASSPRTGGGTGELFF. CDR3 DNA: TGTGCCAGCAGTCCTAGGACAGGGGGCGGCACCGGGGAGCTGTTTTTT. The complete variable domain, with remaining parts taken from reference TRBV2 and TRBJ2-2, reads EPEVTQTPSHQVTQMGQEVILRCVPISNHLYFYWYRQILGQKVEFLVSFYNNEISEKSEIFDDQFSVERPDGSNFTLKIRSTKLEDSAMYFCASSPRTGGGTGELFFGEGSRLTVL.